This record concerns one TCR beta chain sequence. Trimming shortened V by 1 base and J by 1 base, and 10 bases separated the two germline ends. This CDR3 has 15 residues. Germline CDR1 MNHEY, CDR2 SVGAGI. The authors' processing: Scientists estimated how many nucleated cells there were by amplifying reference gene primers. Clones were sequenced by immunoSEQ multiplex PCR, and TCRdb holds only the in-frame ones, with some missing. That table supplies the V and J calls and clone size; D and trimming were determined from the DNA. The sample consists of 350,000 to 400,000 clones, more than 75% of them appearing once. This specimen comes from a study of blood T cell repertoires in COVID-19. The wider study: The United States, Italy and Spain supplied acute and convalescent COVID-19 samples.

Residents of 24 US areas, aged roughly 18 to 90 years, made up the participants. The chain carries TRBV6-5 and TRBJ1-1; D is possibly TRBD1 (6 bases). The material sequenced was PBMCs or T cells enriched from blood (not recorded which). This TCR derives from a woman aged 25 to 39 with acute COVID-19. In nucleotides, the CDR3 is TGTGCCAGCAGTTACTTGGACAGCAGGAACACTGAAGCTTTCTTT. Amino acids: CASSYLDSRNTEAFF.